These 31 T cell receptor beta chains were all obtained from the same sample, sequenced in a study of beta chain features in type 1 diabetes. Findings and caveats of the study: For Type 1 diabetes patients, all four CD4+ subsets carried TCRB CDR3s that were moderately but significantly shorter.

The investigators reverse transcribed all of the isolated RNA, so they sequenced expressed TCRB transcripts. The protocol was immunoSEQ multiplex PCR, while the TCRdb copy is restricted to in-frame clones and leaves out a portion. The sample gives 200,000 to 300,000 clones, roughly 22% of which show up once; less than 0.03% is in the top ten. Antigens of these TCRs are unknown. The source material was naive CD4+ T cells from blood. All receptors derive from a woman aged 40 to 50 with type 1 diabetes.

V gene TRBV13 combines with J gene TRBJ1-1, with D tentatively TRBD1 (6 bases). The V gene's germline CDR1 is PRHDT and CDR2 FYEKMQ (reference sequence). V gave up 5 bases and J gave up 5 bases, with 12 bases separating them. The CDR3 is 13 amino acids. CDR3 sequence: CASSATGQTEAFF. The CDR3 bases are TGTGCCAGCAGCGCGACGGGACAAACTGAAGCTTTCTTT.

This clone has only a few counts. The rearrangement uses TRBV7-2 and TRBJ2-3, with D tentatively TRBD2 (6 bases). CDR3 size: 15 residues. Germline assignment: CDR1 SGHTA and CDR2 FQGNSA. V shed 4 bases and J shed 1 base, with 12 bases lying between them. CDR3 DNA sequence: TGTGCCAGCAGCTCCCCGGGACTCGGCACAGATACGCAGTATTTT. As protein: CASSSPGLGTDTQYF. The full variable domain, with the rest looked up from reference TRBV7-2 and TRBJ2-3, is GAGVSQSPSNKVTEKGKDVELRCDPISGHTALYWYRQSLGQGLEFLIYFQGNSAPDKSGLPSDRFSAERTGGSVSTLTIQRTQQEDSAVYLCASSSPGLGTDTQYFGPGTRLTVL.

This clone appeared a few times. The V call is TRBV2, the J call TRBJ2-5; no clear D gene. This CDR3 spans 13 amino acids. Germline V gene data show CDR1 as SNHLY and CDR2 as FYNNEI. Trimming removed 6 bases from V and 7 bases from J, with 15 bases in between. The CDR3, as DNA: TGTGCCAGCAGCAAAAGTGGCAGTGGGACCCAGTACTTC. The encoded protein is CASSKSGSGTQYF.

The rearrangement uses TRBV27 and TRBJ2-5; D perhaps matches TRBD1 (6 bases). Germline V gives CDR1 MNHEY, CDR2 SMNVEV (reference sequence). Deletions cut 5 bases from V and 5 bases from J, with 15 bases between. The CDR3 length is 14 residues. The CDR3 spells CASSRQEMRETQYF. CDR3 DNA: TGTGCCAGCAGTCGACAGGAAATGCGGGAGACCCAGTACTTC.

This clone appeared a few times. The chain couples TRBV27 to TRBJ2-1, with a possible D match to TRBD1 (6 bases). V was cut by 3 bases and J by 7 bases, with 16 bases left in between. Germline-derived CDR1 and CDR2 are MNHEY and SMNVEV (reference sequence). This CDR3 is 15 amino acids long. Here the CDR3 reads CASSFDDRLRNEQFF. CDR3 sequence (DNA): TGTGCCAGCAGTTTTGACGACAGGCTCCGGAATGAGCAGTTCTTC.

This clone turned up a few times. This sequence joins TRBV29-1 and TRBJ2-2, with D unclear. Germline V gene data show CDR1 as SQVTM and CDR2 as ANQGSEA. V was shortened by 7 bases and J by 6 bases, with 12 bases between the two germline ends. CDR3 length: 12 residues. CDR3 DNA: TGCAGCGCCGCATCGCAGGCCGGGGAGCTGTTTTTT. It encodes CSAASQAGELFF.

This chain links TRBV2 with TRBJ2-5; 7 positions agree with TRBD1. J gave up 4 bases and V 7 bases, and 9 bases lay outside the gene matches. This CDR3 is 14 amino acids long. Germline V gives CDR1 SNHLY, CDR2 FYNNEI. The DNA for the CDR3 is TGTGCCAGCAAGGAAGGGGGCCTCTCAGAGACCCAGTACTTC. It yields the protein CASKEGGLSETQYF.

CDR3 bases: TGTGCCAGCAGCTCCCGGTCCCGGGACAGGAATGAAAAACTGTTTTTT. Translation: CASSSRSRDRNEKLFF. The V gene is TRBV7-2, the J gene TRBJ1-4, with 8 bases aligning to TRBD1. The CDR3 loop spans 16 amino acids. The germline V gene has CDR1 SGHTA and CDR2 FQGNSA. The V and J ends lost 4 bases and 5 bases, in that order; junction bases with no gene match: 9.

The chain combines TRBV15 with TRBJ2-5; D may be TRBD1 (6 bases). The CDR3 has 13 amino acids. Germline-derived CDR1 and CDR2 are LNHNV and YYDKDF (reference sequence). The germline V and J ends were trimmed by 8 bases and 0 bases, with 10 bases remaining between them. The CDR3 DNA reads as TGTGCCACCCGCCAGGGGTACCAAGAGACCCAGTACTTC. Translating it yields CATRQGYQETQYF.

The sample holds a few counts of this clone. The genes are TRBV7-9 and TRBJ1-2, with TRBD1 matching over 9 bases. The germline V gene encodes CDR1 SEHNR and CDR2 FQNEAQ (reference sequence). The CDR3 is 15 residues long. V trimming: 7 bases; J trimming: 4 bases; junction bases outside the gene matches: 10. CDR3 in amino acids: CASIRSGQGSYGYTF. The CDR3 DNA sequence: TGTGCCAGCATCCGTTCGGGACAGGGCTCCTATGGCTACACCTTC.

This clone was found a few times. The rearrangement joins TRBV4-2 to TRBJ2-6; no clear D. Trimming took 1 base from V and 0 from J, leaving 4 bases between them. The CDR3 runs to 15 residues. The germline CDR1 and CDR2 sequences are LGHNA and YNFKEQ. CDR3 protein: CASSQVSSGANVLTF. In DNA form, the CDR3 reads TGTGCCAGCAGCCAAGTTAGCTCTGGGGCCAACGTCCTGACTTTC.

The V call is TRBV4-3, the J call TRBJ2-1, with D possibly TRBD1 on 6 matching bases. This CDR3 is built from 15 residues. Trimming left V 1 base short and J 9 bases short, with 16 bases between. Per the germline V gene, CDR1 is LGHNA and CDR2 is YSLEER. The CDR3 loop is CASSQGAGRGSEQFF. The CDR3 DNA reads TGCGCCAGCAGCCAAGGGGCGGGCAGGGGTTCTGAGCAGTTCTTC.

The CDR3 region has the DNA TGTGCCTGGAGTGTGCAGGGGAGCTATGGCTACACCTTC. Translating gives CAWSVQGSYGYTF. V usage is TRBV30 and J usage is TRBJ1-2; tentatively, D is TRBD1 (6 bases). The germline V gene encodes CDR1 GTSNPN and CDR2 SVGIG (reference sequence). Trimming stripped 0 bases from V and 4 bases from J, with 9 bases between. This CDR3 region has 13 residues.

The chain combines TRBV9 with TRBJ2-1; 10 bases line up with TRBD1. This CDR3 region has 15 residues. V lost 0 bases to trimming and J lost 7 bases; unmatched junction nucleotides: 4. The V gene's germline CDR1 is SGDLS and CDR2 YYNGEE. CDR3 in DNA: TGTGCCAGCAGCGTAGCCGGGACAGGGGCTAATGAGCAGTTCTTC. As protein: CASSVAGTGANEQFF.

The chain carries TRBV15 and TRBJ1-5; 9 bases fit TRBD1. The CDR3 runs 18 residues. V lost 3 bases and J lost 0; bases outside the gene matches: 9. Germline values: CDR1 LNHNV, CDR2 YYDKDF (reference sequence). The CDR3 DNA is TGTGCCACCAGCAGTGGCGCCGGGACAGGGAATAGCAATCAGCCCCAGCATTTT. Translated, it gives CATSSGAGTGNSNQPQHF.

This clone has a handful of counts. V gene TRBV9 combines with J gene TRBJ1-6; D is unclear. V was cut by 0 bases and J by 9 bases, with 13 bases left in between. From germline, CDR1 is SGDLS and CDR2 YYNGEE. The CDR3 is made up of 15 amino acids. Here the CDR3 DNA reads TGTGCCAGCAGCGTAGATTACACCGATGGTTCACCCCTCCACTTT. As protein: CASSVDYTDGSPLHF.

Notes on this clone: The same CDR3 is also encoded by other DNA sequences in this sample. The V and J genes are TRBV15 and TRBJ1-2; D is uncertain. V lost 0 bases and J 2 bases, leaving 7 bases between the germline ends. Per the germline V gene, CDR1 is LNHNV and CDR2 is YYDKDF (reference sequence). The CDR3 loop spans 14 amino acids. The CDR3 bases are TGTGCCACCAGCAGAGATCGGGGAAACTATGGCTACACCTTC. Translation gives CATSRDRGNYGYTF.

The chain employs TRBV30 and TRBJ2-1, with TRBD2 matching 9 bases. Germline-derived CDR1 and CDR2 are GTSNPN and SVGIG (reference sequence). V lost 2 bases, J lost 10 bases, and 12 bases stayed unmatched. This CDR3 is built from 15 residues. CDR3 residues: CAWSWREGFGEEQFF. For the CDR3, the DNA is TGTGCCTGGAGTTGGCGGGAGGGTTTTGGGGAGGAGCAGTTCTTC.

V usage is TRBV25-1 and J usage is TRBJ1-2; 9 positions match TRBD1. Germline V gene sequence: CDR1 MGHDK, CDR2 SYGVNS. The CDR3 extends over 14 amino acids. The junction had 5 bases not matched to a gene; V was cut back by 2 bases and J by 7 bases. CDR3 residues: CASSEMTGGGGYTF. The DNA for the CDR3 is TGTGCCAGCAGTGAAATGACAGGGGGGGGTGGCTACACCTTC.

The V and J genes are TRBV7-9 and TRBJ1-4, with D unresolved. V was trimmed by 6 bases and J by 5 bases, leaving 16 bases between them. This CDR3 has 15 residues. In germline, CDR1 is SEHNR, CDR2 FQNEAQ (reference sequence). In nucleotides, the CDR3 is TGTGCCAGCAGTCTTCCCCGGGGAGGGAATGAAAAACTGTTTTTT. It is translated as CASSLPRGGNEKLFF.

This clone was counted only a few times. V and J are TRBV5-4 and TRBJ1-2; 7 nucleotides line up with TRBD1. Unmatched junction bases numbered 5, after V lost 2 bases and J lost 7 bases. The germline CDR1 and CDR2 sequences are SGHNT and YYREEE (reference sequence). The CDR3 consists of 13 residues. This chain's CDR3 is CASSFTGVSGYTF. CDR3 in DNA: TGTGCCAGCAGCTTTACAGGGGTCAGTGGCTACACCTTC.

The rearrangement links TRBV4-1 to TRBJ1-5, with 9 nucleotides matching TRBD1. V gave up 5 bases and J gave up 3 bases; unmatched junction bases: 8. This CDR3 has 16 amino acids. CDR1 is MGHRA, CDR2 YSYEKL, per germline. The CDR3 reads CASSARDRAPNQPQHF. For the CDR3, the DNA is TGCGCCAGCAGCGCCCGGGACAGGGCCCCCAATCAGCCCCAGCATTTT.

The CDR3 DNA reads TGCGCCAGCAGCCAAGATTCAGGGGGCCAGGGCTCCTATAATTCACCCCTCCACTTT. Encoded protein: CASSQDSGGQGSYNSPLHF. The gene calls are TRBV4-3 and TRBJ1-6; 8 bases agree with TRBD1. Germline CDR1 reads LGHNA; CDR2 reads YSLEER. The CDR3 spans 19 residues. Trimming cost V 0 bases and J 0 bases; bases outside gene matches: 7.

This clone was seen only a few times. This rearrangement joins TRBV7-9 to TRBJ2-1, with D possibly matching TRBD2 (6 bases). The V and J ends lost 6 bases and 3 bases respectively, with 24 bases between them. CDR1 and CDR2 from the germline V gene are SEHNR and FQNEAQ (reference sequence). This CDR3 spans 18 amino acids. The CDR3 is CASRPPLSHGGGYNEQFF. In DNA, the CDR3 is TGTGCCAGCAGACCTCCGTTGTCTCACGGGGGAGGCTACAATGAGCAGTTCTTC.

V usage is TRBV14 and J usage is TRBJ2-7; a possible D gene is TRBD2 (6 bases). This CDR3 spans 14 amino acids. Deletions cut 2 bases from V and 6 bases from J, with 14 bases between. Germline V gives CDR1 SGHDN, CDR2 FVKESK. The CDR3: CASSQLGGLGEQYF. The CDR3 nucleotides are TGTGCCAGCAGCCAACTAGGAGGGTTAGGCGAGCAGTACTTC.

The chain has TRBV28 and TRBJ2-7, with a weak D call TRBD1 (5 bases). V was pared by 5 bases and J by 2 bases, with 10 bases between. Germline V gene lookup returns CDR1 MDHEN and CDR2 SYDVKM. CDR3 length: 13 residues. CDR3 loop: CASSQGPTYEQYF. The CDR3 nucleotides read TGTGCCAGCAGTCAGGGCCCCACCTACGAGCAGTACTTC.

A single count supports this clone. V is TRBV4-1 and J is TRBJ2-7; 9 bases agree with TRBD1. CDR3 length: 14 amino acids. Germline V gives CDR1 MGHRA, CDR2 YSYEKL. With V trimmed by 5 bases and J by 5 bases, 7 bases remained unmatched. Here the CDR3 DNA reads TGCGCCAGCAGCTACCGGGACAGGGACGACGAGCAGTACTTC. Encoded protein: CASSYRDRDDEQYF.

The CDR3 DNA follows: TGCAGCGTTGGGGCCACCGGGAGAGAGCAGTACTTC. This encodes CSVGATGREQYF. This chain links TRBV29-1 with TRBJ2-7, with D maybe TRBD2 (6 bases). Trimming shortened V by 4 bases and J by 7 bases, and 14 bases separated the two germline ends. The CDR3 has 12 amino acids. The germline V gene has CDR1 SQVTM and CDR2 ANQGSEA.

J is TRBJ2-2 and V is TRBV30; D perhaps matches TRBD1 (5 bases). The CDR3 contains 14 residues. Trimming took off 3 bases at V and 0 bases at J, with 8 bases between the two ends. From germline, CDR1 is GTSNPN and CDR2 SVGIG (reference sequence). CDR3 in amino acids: CAWRLTANTGELFF. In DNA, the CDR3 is TGTGCCTGGAGACTGACAGCGAACACCGGGGAGCTGTTTTTT.

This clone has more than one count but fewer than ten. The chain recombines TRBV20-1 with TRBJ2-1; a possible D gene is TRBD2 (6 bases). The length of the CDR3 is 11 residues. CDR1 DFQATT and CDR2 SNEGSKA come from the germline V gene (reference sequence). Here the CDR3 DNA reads TGCAGCCCTGGGGGGTACAATGAGCAGTTCTTC. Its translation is CSPGGYNEQFF.

CDR3 sequence (DNA): TGTGCCTGGAGTTCAGGGGGTCCTGAAGCTTTCTTT. It translates to CAWSSGGPEAFF. The V gene is TRBV30, the J gene TRBJ1-1; 7 bases map to TRBD1. The junction had 3 bases not matched to a gene; V was cut back by 2 bases and J by 6 bases. The V gene's germline CDR1 is GTSNPN and CDR2 SVGIG (reference sequence). CDR3 length equals 12 residues.